These 7 T cell receptor beta chains were all obtained from the same sample, sequenced in a study of control samples from healthy donors and cancer patients. The repertoire was sequenced with immunoSEQ multiplex PCR; TCRdb's copy has only in-frame clones and lacks some. The sample has fewer than 90,000 clones, 75% to 90% seen once. The sequenced sample consisted of blood. The source of these receptors is a man aged 50 to 60 in good health.

The V call is TRBV19, the J call TRBJ1-1; TRBD1 is a possible D gene (5 bases). CDR1 and CDR2 (germline): LNHDA, SQIVND (reference sequence). The CDR3 sequence is 14 residues long. Trimming took off 7 bases at V and 10 bases at J, with 22 bases between the two ends. The DNA of the CDR3 is TGTGCCAGTACGGAAAAACGGGGAGGGGTAAGAGCTTTCTTT. This translates into CASTEKRGGVRAFF.

The chain recombines TRBV12-5 with TRBJ2-5, with a tentative D call TRBD2 (6 bases). The CDR3 loop spans 14 amino acids. Germline CDR1 is LGHNT and CDR2 is FRNRAP. The germline V and J ends were trimmed by 0 bases and 3 bases, with 8 bases remaining between them. The CDR3 sequence: CASGLVGGEETQYF. The CDR3 DNA reads TGTGCTAGTGGTTTGGTCGGGGGAGAAGAGACCCAGTACTTC.

The chain employs TRBV9 and TRBJ2-1, with D perhaps TRBD1 or TRBD2 (5 bases each). V was clipped by 4 bases and J by 6 bases, with 20 bases between them. Germline CDR1 is SGDLS and CDR2 is YYNGEE. The CDR3 loop spans 16 amino acids. In DNA form, the CDR3 reads TGTGCCAGCAGCTTTAACCGGGACCGACCCCTCAATGAGCAGTTCTTC. Amino acids: CASSFNRDRPLNEQFF.

As concerns this clone: The same CDR3 is also encoded by other DNA sequences in this sample. The V and J genes are TRBV30 and TRBJ2-1; D unresolved. Germline CDR1 and CDR2: GTSNPN and SVGIG (reference sequence). This CDR3 region has 13 residues. Trimming left V 1 base short and J 5 bases short, with 9 bases between. The CDR3 spells CAWSGQPNNEQFF. Here the CDR3 DNA reads TGTGCCTGGAGTGGACAACCCAACAATGAGCAGTTCTTC.

This clone was counted many times. The chain recombines TRBV7-2 with TRBJ2-5; 8 bases agree with TRBD2. This CDR3 has 15 residues. Trimming at V came to 5 bases and at J to 5 bases, leaving 10 bases not matched to a gene. Germline lookup yields CDR1 SGHTA and CDR2 FQGNSA. The CDR3 DNA sequence: TGTGCCAGCAGCCAAAACCCCGGGGGGGCGGAGACCCAGTACTTC. Translation gives CASSQNPGGAETQYF.

J is TRBJ1-1 and V is TRBV30; 10 bases map to TRBD1. CDR1 is GTSNPN and CDR2 is SVGIG in the germline V gene (reference sequence). The V segment lost 7 bases and the J segment 8 bases; nucleotides outside the gene matches: 10. This CDR3 is built from 13 residues. The CDR3 here is CAFTVRTGGEAFF. CDR3 DNA sequence: TGTGCCTTTACTGTAAGGACAGGGGGGGAAGCTTTCTTT.

The rearrangement joins TRBV19 to TRBJ2-1; 7 bases match TRBD1. CDR3 length: 14 residues. The V segment lost 7 bases and the J segment 0 bases; nucleotides outside the gene matches: 3. Germline V CDR1 and CDR2: LNHDA, SQIVND (reference sequence). The CDR3 region is CASNRDSSYNEQFF. DNA for the CDR3: TGTGCCAGTAATCGGGACAGCTCCTACAATGAGCAGTTCTTC. Filled out from reference TRBV19 and TRBJ2-1, the complete variable domain reads DGGITQSPKYLFRKEGQNVTLSCEQNLNHDAMYWYRQDPGQGLRLIYYSQIVNDFQKGDIAEGYSVSREKKESFPLTVTSAQKNPTAFYLCASNRDSSYNEQFFGPGTRLTVL.